This T cell receptor (beta chain) was captured by sequencing in a study of technical replicates of blood from several donors. Assay used: immunoSEQ multiplex PCR; TCRdb lists only in-frame clones, some missing. Of more than 65,000 clones in the sample, about 92% were seen once. V lost 8 bases and J lost 1; bases outside the gene matches: 6. This CDR3 contains 14 residues. Germline V gene data show CDR1 as LNHDA and CDR2 as SQIVND (reference sequence). Sequenced: T cells isolated from PBMCs. The clonotype comes from a human donor in good health. The V call is TRBV19, the J call TRBJ2-7; 9 bases match TRBD1. The CDR3 sequence is CASARGQGSYEQYF. The CDR3 DNA reads TGTGCCAGTGCGCGGGGACAGGGTTCCTACGAGCAGTACTTC.